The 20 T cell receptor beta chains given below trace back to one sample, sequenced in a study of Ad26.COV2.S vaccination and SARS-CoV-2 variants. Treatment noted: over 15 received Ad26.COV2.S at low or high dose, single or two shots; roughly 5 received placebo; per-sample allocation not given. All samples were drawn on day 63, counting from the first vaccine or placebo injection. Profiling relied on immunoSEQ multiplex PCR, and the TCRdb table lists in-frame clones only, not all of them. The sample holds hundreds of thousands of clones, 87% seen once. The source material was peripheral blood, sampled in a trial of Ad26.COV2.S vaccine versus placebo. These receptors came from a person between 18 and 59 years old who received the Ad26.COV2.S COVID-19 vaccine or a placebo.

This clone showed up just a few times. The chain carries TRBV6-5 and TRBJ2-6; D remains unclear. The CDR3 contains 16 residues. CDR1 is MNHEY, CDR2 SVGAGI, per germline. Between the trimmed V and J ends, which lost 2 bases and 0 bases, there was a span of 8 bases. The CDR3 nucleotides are TGTGCCAGCAGTTACGACGGAACCTCTGGGGCCAACGTCCTGACTTTC. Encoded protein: CASSYDGTSGANVLTF.

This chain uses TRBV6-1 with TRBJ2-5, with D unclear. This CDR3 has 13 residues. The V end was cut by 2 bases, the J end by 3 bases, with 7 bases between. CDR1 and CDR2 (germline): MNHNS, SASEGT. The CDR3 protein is CASSELNEETQYF. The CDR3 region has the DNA TGTGCCAGCAGTGAATTAAACGAAGAGACCCAGTACTTC.

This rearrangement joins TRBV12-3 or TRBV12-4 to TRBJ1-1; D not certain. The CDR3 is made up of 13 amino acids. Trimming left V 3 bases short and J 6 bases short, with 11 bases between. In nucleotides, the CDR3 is TGTGCCAGCAGTTTCTCGGGGTCGGCTGAAGCTTTCTTT. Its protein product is CASSFSGSAEAFF.

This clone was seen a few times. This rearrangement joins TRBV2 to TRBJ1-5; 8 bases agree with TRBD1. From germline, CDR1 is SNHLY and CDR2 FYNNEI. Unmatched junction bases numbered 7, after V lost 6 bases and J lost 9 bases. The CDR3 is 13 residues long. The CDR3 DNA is TGTGCCAGCAGCGGACAGGGTGAAAGGCCCCAGCATTTT. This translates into CASSGQGERPQHF.

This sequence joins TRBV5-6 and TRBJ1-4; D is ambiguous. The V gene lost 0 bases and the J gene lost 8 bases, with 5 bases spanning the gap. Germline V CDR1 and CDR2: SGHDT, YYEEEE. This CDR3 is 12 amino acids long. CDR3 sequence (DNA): TGTGCCAGCAGCTTGGCCCGGGAAAAACTGTTTTTT. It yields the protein CASSLAREKLFF.

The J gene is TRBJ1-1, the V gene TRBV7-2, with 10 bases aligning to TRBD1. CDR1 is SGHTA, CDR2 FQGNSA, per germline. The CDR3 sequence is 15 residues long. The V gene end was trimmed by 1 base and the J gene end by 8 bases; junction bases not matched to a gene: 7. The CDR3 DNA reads TGTGCCAGCAGCTTAGGGGGACAGGGGCCACTGGAAGCTTTCTTT. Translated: CASSLGGQGPLEAFF.

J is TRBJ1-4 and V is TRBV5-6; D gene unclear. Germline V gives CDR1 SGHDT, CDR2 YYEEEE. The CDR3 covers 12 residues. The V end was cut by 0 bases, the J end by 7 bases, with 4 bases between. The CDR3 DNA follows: TGTGCCAGCAGCTTGGGGGTTGAAAAACTGTTTTTT. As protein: CASSLGVEKLFF. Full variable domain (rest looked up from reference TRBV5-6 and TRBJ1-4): DAGVTQSPTHLIKTRGQQVTLRCSPKSGHDTVSWYQQALGQGPQFIFQYYEEEERQRGNFPDRFSGHQFPNYSSELNVNALLLGDSALYLCASSLGVEKLFFGSGTQLSVL.

CDR3 bases: TGTGCCAGCAGCTCCGGACCGGACCCCTACGAGCAGTACTTC. As protein: CASSSGPDPYEQYF. The chain links TRBV5-6 to TRBJ2-7; no clear D. This CDR3 has 14 amino acids. The germline CDR1 and CDR2 sequences are SGHDT and YYEEEE. V lost 3 bases and J lost 2, with 12 bases in between. The full variable domain, completed using reference TRBV5-6 and TRBJ2-7, is DAGVTQSPTHLIKTRGQQVTLRCSPKSGHDTVSWYQQALGQGPQFIFQYYEEEERQRGNFPDRFSGHQFPNYSSELNVNALLLGDSALYLCASSSGPDPYEQYFGPGTRLTVT.

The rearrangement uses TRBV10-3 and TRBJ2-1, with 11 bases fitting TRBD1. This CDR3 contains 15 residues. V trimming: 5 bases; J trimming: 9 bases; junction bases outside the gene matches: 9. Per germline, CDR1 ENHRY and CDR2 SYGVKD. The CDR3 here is CAISFGTGGRGEQFF. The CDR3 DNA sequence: TGTGCCATCAGTTTCGGGACAGGGGGGCGGGGTGAGCAGTTCTTC.

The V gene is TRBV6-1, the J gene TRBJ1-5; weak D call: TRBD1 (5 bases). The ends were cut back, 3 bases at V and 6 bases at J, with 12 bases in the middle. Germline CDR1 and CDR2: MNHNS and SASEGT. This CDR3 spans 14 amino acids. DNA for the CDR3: TGTGCCAGCAGTGACCAGGGATGGAGTCAGCCCCAGCATTTT. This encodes CASSDQGWSQPQHF.

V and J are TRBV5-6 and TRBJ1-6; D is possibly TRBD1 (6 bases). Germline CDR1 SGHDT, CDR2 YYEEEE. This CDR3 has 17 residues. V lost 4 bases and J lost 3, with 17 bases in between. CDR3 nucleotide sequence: TGTGCCAGCAGCACCAGGACGACAGGCAGCTATAATTCACCCCTCCACTTT. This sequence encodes CASSTRTTGSYNSPLHF.

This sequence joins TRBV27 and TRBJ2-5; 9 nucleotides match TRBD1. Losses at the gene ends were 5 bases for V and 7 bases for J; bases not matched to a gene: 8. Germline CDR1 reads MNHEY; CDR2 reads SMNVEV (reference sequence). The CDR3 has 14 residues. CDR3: CASSRDRVLGTQYF. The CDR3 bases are TGTGCCAGCAGTAGGGACAGGGTACTCGGGACCCAGTACTTC.

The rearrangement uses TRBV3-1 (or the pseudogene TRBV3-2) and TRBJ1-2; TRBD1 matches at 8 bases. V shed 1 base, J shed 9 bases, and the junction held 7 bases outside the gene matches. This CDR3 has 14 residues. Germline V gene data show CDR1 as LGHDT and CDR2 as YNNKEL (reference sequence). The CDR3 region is CASSQVPGQGRYTF. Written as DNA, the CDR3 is TGTGCCAGCAGCCAAGTCCCCGGACAGGGACGCTACACCTTC.

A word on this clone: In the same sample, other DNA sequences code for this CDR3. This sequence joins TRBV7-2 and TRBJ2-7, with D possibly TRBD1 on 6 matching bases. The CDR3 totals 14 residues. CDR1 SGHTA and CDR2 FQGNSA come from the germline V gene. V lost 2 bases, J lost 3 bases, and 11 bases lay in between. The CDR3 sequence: CASSLQGSSYEQYF. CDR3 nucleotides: TGTGCCAGCAGCTTACAGGGGAGTAGCTACGAGCAGTACTTC.

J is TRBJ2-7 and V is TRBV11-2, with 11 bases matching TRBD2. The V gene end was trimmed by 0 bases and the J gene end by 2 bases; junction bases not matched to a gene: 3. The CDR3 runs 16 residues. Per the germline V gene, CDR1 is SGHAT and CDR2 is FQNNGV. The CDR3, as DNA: TGTGCCAGCAGCTTAGAGGGTAGCGGGGGGGCCTACGAGCAGTACTTC. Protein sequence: CASSLEGSGGAYEQYF.

In DNA, the CDR3 is TGTGCCAGCAAGGAGGGCAGGGGGTACACCGGGGAGCTGTTTTTT. The encoded protein is CASKEGRGYTGELFF. The gene calls are TRBV2 and TRBJ2-2, with D perhaps matching TRBD1 (7 bases). CDR3 length: 15 residues. Trimming removed 7 bases from V and 3 bases from J, with 15 bases in between. Germline V gene sequence: CDR1 SNHLY, CDR2 FYNNEI.

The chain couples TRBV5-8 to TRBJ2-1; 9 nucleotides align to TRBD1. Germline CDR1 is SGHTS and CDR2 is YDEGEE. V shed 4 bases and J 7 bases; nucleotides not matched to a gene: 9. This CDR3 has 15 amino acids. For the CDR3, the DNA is TGTGCCAGCAGCCCCGGGGACAGGGTTTGGAATGAGCAGTTCTTC. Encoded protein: CASSPGDRVWNEQFF.

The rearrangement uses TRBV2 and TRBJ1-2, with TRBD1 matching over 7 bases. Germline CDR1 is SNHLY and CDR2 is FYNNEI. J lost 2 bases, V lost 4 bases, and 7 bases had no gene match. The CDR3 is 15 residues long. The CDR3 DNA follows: TGTGCCAGCAGTGCCGGGGCAGGGGGAAACTATGGCTACACCTTC. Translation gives CASSAGAGGNYGYTF. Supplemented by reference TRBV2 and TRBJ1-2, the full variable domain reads EPEVTQTPSHQVTQMGQEVILRCVPISNHLYFYWYRQILGQKVEFLVSFYNNEISEKSEIFDDQFSVERPDGSNFTLKIRSTKLEDSAMYFCASSAGAGGNYGYTFGSGTRLTVV.

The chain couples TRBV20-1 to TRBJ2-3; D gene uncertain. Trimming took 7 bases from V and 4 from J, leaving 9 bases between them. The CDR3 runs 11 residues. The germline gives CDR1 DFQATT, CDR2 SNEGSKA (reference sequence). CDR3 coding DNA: TGCAGTGTTCCCCGCCCAGATACGCAGTATTTT. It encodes CSVPRPDTQYF.

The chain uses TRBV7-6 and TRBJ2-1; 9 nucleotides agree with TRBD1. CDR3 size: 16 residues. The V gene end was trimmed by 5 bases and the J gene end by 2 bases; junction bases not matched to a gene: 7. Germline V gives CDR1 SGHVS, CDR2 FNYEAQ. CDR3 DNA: TGTGCCAGCAGCCTAACGGGACAGGGAGCCTACAATGAGCAGTTCTTC. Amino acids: CASSLTGQGAYNEQFF.